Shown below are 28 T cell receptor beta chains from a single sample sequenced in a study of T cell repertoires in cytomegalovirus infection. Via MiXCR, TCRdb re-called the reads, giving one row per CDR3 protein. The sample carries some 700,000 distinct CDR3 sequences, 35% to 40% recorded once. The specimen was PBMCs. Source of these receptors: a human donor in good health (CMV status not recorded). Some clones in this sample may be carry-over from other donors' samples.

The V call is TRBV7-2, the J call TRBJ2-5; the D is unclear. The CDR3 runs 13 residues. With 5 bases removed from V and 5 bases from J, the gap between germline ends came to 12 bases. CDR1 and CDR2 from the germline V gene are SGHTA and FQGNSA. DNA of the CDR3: TGTGCCAGCAGCGGCTCTTTCGAGGAGACCCAGTACTTC. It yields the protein CASSGSFEETQYF.

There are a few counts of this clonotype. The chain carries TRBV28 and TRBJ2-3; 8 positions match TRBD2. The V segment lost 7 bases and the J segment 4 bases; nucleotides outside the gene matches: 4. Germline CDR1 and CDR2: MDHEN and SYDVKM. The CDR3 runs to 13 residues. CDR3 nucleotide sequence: TGTGCCAGCAAGGGACTAGTCGCAGATACGCAGTATTTT. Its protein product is CASKGLVADTQYF.

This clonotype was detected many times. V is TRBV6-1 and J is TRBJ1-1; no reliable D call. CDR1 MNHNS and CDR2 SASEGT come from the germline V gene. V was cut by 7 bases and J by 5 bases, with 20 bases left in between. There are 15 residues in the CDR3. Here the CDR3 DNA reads TGTGCCAGCAAGCGTTTGGGGAGTTCGGCGACTGAAGCTTTCTTT. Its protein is CASKRLGSSATEAFF.

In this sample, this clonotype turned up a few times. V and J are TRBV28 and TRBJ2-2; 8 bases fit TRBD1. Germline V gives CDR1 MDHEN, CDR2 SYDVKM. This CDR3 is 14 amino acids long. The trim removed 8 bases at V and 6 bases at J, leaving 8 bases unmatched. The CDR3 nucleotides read TGTGCCAGCGTCCGGGACAGGAGGTCCGGGGAGCTGTTTTTT. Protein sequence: CASVRDRRSGELFF.

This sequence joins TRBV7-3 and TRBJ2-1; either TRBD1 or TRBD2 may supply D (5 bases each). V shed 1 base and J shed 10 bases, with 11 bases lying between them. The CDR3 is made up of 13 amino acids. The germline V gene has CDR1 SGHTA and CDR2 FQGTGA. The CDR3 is CASSLKEGSEQFF. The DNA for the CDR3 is TGTGCCAGCAGCTTAAAAGAGGGGAGCGAGCAGTTCTTC.

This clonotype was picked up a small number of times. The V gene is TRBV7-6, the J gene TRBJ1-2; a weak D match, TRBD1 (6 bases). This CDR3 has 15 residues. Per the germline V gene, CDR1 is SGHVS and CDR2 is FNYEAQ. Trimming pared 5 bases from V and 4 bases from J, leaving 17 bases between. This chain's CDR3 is CASSGAAGEVYGYTF. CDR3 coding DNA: TGTGCCAGCAGCGGAGCTGCAGGGGAGGTCTATGGCTACACCTTC. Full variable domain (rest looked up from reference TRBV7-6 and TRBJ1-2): GAGVSQSPRYKVTKRGQDVALRCDPISGHVSLYWYRQALGQGPEFLTYFNYEAQQDKSGLPNDRFSAERPEGSISTLTIQRTEQRDSAMYRCASSGAAGEVYGYTFGSGTRLTVV.

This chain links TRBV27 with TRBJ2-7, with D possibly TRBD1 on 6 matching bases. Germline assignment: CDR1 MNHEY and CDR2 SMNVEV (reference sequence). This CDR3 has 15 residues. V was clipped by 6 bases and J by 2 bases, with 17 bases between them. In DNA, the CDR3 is TGTGCCAGCAGGGGGGCCCAGGGCCGTACCTACGAGCAGTACTTC. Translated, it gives CASRGAQGRTYEQYF.

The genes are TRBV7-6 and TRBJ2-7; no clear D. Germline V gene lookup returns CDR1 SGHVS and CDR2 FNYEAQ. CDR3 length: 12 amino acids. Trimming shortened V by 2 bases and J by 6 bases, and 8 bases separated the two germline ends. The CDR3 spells CASSLSGSEQYF. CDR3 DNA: TGTGCCAGCAGCTTATCGGGCTCCGAGCAGTACTTC. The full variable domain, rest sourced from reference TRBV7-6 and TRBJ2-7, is GAGVSQSPRYKVTKRGQDVALRCDPISGHVSLYWYRQALGQGPEFLTYFNYEAQQDKSGLPNDRFSAERPEGSISTLTIQRTEQRDSAMYRCASSLSGSEQYFGPGTRLTVT.

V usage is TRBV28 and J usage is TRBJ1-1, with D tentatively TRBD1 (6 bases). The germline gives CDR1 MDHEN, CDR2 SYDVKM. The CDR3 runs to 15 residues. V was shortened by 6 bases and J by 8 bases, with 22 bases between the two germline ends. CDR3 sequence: CASRPSRGGGAEAFF. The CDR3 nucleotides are TGTGCCAGCAGACCGAGCAGGGGCGGAGGTGCGGAAGCTTTCTTT.

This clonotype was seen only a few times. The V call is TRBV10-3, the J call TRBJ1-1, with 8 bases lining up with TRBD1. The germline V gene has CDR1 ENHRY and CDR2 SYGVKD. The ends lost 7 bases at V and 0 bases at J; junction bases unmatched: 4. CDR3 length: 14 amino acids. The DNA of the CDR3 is TGTGCCATCACCAGGGACAGGCTGAACACTGAAGCTTTCTTT. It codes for CAITRDRLNTEAFF.

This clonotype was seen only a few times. The CDR3 reads CASSLTGQGHEQFF. CDR3 DNA sequence: TGTGCCAGCAGCCTTACGGGGCAGGGCCATGAGCAGTTCTTC. The chain joins TRBV28 to TRBJ2-1, with D perhaps matching TRBD1 or TRBD2 (5 bases each). Germline values: CDR1 MDHEN, CDR2 SYDVKM. V dropped 6 bases and J dropped 8 bases, with 17 bases sitting between them. The CDR3 runs to 14 residues.

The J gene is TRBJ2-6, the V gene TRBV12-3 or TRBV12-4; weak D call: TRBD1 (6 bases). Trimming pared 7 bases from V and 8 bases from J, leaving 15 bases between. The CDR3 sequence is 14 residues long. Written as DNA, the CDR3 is TGTGCCAGCACCTCCAACAGGGTTACCAACGTCCTGACTTTC. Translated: CASTSNRVTNVLTF.

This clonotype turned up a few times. The CDR3 loop reads CASSFLGDTQYF. The CDR3 DNA sequence: TGTGCCAGCAGTTTCCTCGGGGATACGCAGTATTTT. V and J are TRBV12-3 or TRBV12-4 and TRBJ2-3, with no clear D. Trimming cost V 3 bases and J 6 bases, with 7 bases left between them. CDR3 length: 12 amino acids.

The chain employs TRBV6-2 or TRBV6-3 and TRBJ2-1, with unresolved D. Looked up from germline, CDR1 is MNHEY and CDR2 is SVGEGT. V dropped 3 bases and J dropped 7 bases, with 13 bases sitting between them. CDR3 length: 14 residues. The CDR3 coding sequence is TGTGCCAGCAGTTATGGCCCCTGGGGAAATGAGCAGTTCTTC. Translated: CASSYGPWGNEQFF.

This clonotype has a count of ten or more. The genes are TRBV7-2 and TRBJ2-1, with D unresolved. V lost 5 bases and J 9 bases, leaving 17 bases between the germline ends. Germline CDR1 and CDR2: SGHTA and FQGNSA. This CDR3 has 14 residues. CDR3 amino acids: CASSDRLSSREQFF. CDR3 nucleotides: TGTGCCAGCAGCGACCGACTCTCTTCACGTGAGCAGTTCTTC.

CDR3 protein: CASSSLPGGRGISYNEQFF. The CDR3 DNA is TGTGCCAGCAGTTCCCTACCCGGCGGGCGGGGGATCTCCTACAATGAGCAGTTCTTC. The chain joins TRBV6-1 to TRBJ2-1; TRBD2 aligns across 7 bases. CDR3 length: 19 amino acids. V shed 5 bases and J 0 bases; nucleotides not matched to a gene: 16. The germline CDR1 and CDR2 sequences are MNHNS and SASEGT.

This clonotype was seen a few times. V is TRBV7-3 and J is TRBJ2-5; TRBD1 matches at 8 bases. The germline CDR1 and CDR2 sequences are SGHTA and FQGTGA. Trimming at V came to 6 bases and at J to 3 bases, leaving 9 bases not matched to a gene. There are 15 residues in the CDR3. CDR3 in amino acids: CASSREGTGKETQYF. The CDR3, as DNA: TGTGCCAGCAGTCGTGAAGGGACAGGCAAAGAGACCCAGTACTTC.

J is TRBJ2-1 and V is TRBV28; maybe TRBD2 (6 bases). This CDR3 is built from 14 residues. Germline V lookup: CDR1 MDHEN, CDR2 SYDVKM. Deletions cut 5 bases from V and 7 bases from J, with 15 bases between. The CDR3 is CASSRMGGMNEQFF. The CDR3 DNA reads TGTGCCAGCAGTCGGATGGGGGGTATGAATGAGCAGTTCTTC. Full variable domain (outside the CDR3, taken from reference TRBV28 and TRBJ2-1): DVKVTQSSRYLVKRTGEKVFLECVQDMDHENMFWYRQDPGLGLRLIYFSYDVKMKEKGDIPEGYSVSREKKERFSLILESASTNQTSMYLCASSRMGGMNEQFFGPGTRLTVL.

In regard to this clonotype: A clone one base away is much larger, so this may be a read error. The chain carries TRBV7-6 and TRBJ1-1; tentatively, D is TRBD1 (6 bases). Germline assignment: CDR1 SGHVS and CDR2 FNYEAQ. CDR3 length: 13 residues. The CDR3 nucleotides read TGTGCCAGCAGCGTAGCAGGGGCCACTGAAGCTTTCTTT. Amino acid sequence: CASSVAGATEAFF.

The DNA for the CDR3 is TGTGCCAGCAGCCAAGATCTAATCGGCAGGGGAACTTTCTTT. As protein: CASSQDLIGRGTFF. The chain employs TRBV4-2 and TRBJ1-1, with D perhaps TRBD1 (6 bases). The germline CDR1 and CDR2 sequences are LGHNA and YNFKEQ. The CDR3 runs to 14 residues. V was shortened by 0 bases and J by 12 bases, with 17 bases between the two germline ends.

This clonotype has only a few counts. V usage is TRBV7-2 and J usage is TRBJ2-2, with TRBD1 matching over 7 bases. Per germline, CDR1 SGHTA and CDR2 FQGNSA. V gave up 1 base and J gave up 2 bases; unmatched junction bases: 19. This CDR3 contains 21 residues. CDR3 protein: CASSLGQGRVALASNTGELFF. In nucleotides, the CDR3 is TGTGCCAGCAGCTTAGGACAGGGAAGGGTGGCGCTCGCGTCAAACACCGGGGAGCTGTTTTTT.

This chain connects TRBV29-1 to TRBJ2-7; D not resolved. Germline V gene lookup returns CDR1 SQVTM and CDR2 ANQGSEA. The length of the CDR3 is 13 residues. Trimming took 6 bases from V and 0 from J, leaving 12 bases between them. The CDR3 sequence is CSVTGGPSYEQYF. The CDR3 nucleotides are TGCAGCGTCACGGGTGGGCCCTCCTACGAGCAGTACTTC.

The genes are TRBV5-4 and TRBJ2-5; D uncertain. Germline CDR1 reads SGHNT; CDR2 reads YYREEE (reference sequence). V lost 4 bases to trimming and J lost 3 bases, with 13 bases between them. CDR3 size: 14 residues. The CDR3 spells CASSPRIGEETQYF. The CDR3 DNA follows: TGTGCCAGCAGCCCCAGGATCGGAGAAGAGACCCAGTACTTC.

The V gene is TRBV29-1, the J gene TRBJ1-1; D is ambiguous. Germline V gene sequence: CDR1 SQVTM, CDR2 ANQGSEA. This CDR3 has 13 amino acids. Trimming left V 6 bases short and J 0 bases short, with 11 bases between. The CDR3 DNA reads TGCAGCGTAGAGGGCCATTTGAACACTGAAGCTTTCTTT. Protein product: CSVEGHLNTEAFF.

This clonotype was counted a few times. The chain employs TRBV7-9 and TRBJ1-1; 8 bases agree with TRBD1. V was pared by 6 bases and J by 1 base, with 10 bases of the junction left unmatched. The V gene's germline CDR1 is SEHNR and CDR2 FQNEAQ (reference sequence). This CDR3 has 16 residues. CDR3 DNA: TGTGCCAGCAGAACTTCCTCCGGGACAGGGAACACTGAAGCTTTCTTT. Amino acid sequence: CASRTSSGTGNTEAFF.

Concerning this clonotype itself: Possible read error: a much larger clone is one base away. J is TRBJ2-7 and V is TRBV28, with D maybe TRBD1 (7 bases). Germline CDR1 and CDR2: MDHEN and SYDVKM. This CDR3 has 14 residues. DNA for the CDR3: TGTGCCAGCAGTTTGCCAGGGGGGTACTACGAGAAGTACTTC. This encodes CASSLPGGYYEKYF.

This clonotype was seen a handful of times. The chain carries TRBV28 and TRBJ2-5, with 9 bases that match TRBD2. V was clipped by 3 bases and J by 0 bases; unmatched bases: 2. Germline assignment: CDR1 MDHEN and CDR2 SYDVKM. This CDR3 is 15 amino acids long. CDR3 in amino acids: CASSFLAGYQETQYF. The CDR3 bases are TGTGCCAGCAGTTTTCTAGCGGGGTACCAAGAGACCCAGTACTTC. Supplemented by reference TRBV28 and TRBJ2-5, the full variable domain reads DVKVTQSSRYLVKRTGEKVFLECVQDMDHENMFWYRQDPGLGLRLIYFSYDVKMKEKGDIPEGYSVSREKKERFSLILESASTNQTSMYLCASSFLAGYQETQYFGPGTRLLVL.

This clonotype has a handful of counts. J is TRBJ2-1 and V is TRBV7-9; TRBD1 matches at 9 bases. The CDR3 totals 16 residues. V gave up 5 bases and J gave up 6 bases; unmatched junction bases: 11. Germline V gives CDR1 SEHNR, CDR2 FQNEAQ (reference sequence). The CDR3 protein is CASSASGTGLANEQFF. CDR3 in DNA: TGTGCCAGCAGCGCCTCCGGGACAGGGTTGGCCAATGAGCAGTTCTTC.